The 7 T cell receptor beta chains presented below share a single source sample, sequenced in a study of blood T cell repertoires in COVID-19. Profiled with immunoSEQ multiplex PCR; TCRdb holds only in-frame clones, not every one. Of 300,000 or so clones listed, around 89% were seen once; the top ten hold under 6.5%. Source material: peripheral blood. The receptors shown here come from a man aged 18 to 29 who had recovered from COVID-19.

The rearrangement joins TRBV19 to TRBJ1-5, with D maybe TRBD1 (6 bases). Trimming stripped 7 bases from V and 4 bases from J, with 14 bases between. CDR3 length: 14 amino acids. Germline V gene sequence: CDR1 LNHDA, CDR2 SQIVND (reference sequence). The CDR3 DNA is TGTGCCAGTAATACAGGGTTAGCAAATCAGCCCCAGCATTTT. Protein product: CASNTGLANQPQHF.

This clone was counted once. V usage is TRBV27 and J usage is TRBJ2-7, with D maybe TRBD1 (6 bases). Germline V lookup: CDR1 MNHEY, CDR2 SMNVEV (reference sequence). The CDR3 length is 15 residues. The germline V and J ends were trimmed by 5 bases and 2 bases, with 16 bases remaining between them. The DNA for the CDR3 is TGTGCCAGCAGTCCTACCCCACAGGGAACCTACGAGCAGTACTTC. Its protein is CASSPTPQGTYEQYF.

The CDR3 DNA is TGTGCCAGCAGCCCTACCCTACGGACTAGCGGGGACAATGAGCAGTTCTTC. Translating gives CASSPTLRTSGDNEQFF. The V and J genes are TRBV3-1 (or the pseudogene TRBV3-2) and TRBJ2-1; TRBD2 aligns across 12 bases. This CDR3 spans 17 amino acids. J was trimmed by 5 bases and V by 4 bases; bases with no gene match: 9. The germline V gene has CDR1 LGHDT and CDR2 YNNKEL (reference sequence).

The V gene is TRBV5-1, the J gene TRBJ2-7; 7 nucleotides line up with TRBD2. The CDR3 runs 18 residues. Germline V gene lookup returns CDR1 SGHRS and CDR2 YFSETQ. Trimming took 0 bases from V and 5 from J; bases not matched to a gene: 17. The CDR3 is CASSLGTLRLRELHEQYF. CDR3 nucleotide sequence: TGCGCCAGCAGCTTGGGGACCCTGAGGTTGCGGGAGCTCCACGAGCAGTACTTC.

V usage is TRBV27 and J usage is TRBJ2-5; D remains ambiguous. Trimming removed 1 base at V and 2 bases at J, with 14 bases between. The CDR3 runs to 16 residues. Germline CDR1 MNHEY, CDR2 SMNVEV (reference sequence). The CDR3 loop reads CASSLLGSGLQETQYF. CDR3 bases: TGTGCCAGCAGTTTATTAGGTAGTGGGCTGCAAGAGACCCAGTACTTC.

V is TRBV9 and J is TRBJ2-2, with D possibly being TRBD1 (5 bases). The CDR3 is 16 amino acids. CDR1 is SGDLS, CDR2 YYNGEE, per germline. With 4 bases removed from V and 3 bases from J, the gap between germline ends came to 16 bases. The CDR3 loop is CASSPKQGRYTGELFF. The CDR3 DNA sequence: TGTGCCAGCAGCCCCAAGCAGGGAAGGTACACCGGGGAGCTGTTTTTT.

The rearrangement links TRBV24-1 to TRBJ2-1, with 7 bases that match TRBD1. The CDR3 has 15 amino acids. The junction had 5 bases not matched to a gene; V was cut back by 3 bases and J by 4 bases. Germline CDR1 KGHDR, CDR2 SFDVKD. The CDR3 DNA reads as TGTGCCACCAGTGATGGCCAGGGGGAGTACAATGAGCAGTTCTTC. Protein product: CATSDGQGEYNEQFF.